This T cell receptor beta chain was sequenced during a study of blood T cell repertoires in COVID-19. Study overall: COVID-19 samples, acute and convalescent, were from the United States, Italy and Spain. The cDNA or gDNA used as material had been derived from T cells, B-cell-depleted T cells, or PBMCs.

Here immunoSEQ multiplex PCR was the method, and the copy in TCRdb shows in-frame clones only, minus some. The sample carries roughly 280,000 clones, around 83% recorded once. The CDR3 has 16 amino acids. Germline loops: CDR1 SGHAT, CDR2 FQNNGV. V lost 5 bases to trimming and J lost 8 bases; unmatched junction nucleotides: 6. This sequence joins TRBV11-2 and TRBJ2-1; 16 nucleotides line up with TRBD2. Sequenced material: peripheral blood. The clonotype was recovered from a man between 18 and 35 years old with active or convalescent COVID-19. CDR3 amino acids: CASSVQGLAGGDEQFF. The CDR3 DNA sequence: TGTGCCAGCAGCGTGCAGGGACTAGCGGGAGGGGATGAGCAGTTCTTC.